This T cell receptor (beta chain) derives from a study of blood T cells in healthy people across ages. Broader study findings: Strong correlation linked observed beta diversity and percent naive T cells. Significant beta diversity loss was already apparent by age roughly 44, declining roughly linearly.

This clonotype was seen a few times. Antigen specificity is unknown. Isolation of PBMCs gave at least 6 million cells per sample. The authors ran a second PCR of about 7 to 12 cycles using a sample-barcoded 5' primer and a J-beta primer mix. Per-sample output comprised a minimum of 2.5 million paired-end reads containing CDR3. MiXCR, run by TCRdb on the 5' RACE reads, gives a single entry per CDR3 protein. The data contain over a million distinct CDR3 sequences, less than 50% of them singletons. Trimming took 9 bases from V and 6 from J, leaving 15 bases between them. This CDR3 region has 13 residues. CDR1 is LNHNV and CDR2 is YYDKDF in the germline V gene (reference sequence).

The specimen sequenced was blood. The TCR was taken from a woman aged 55-75 years in good health. The gene calls are TRBV15 and TRBJ2-1; either TRBD1 or TRBD2 may fit D (6 bases each). The DNA of the CDR3 is TGTGCCACTGATGGGGGGCAGGGCAATGAGCAGTTCTTC. Protein product: CATDGGQGNEQFF.